A selection of T cell receptor beta chains follows, all from one sample in a study of vaccination effects on CD4 cells after COVID-19. Assay: immunoSEQ multiplex PCR; the TCRdb copy retains only in-frame clones and omits some. The data show fewer than 40,000 clones, with around 63% seen just once and over 4% held by the top ten. No antigen has been assigned to these receptors. Here the sequenced sample was CD4+ T cells from PBMCs cultured without peptide, taken before COVID-19 vaccination. These receptors all stem from a human donor who received a COVID-19 vaccine. The CDR3 runs from the conserved cysteine through the conserved F or W. A D gene is named only where the DNA matches it firmly. A row's size may be missing; if present it is once, few, many or a size class.

v_call	d_call	j_call	clone_size	cdr3_aa	cdr3_nt
TRBV19	.	TRBJ1-3	.	CASSLRQAGNTIYF	TGTGCCAGTAGTCTCCGACAGGCTGGAAACACCATATATTTT
TRBV5-4	.	TRBJ2-1	.	CASSKGSRYNEQFF	TGTGCCAGCAGCAAGGGCTCTCGGTACAATGAGCAGTTCTTC
TRBV10-3	TRBD1	TRBJ2-7	.	CAISESLVGQGAYEQYF	TGTGCCATCAGTGAGAGTTTGGTGGGACAGGGAGCCTACGAGCAGTACTTC
TRBV11-1	.	TRBJ1-6	.	CASSQSQGNSPLHF	TGTGCCAGCAGCCAAAGCCAGGGAAATTCACCCCTCCACTTT
TRBV5-1	.	TRBJ2-1	once	CASSLARGSYNEQFF	TGCGCCAGCAGCTTGGCCAGGGGATCTTACAATGAGCAGTTCTTC
TRBV6-1	.	TRBJ1-2	.	CASSENGNYGYTF	TGTGCCAGCAGTGAAAACGGCAACTATGGCTACACCTTC
TRBV19	.	TRBJ2-2	.	CASSWGTMNTGELFF	TGTGCCAGTAGTTGGGGGACAATGAACACCGGGGAGCTGTTTTTT
TRBV19	.	TRBJ2-2	.	CASYSGHTGELFF	TGTGCCAGCTACTCGGGGCACACCGGGGAGCTGTTTTTT
TRBV5-1	.	TRBJ2-5	.	CASSPAPQETQYF	TGCGCCAGCAGTCCAGCTCCTCAAGAGACCCAGTACTTC
TRBV5-4	TRBD1	TRBJ2-7	.	CASSLGMTGLGEQYF	TGTGCCAGCAGCCTGGGGATGACAGGGTTGGGGGAACAGTACTTC
TRBV28	.	TRBJ2-5	once	CASRTTGVQETQYF	TGTGCCAGCAGAACCACGGGGGTTCAAGAGACCCAGTACTTC
TRBV20-1	.	TRBJ2-5	once	CSATVPETQYF	TGCAGTGCTACCGTCCCAGAGACCCAGTACTTC
TRBV9	.	TRBJ1-3	once	CASSVGAGVGSGNTIYF	TGTGCCAGCAGCGTAGGAGCAGGGGTGGGCTCTGGAAACACCATATATTTT
TRBV11-2	.	TRBJ2-2	few	CASSLGLGGELFF	TGTGCCAGCAGCTTAGGATTGGGCGGGGAGCTGTTTTTT
TRBV5-1	TRBD1	TRBJ1-1	.	CASSRAGTGNTEAFF	TGCGCCAGCAGCCGGGCCGGGACAGGGAACACTGAAGCTTTCTTT
TRBV10-3	TRBD2	TRBJ2-1	few	CAIRHSGSEYNEQFF	TGTGCCATCAGGCATAGCGGGAGCGAATACAATGAGCAGTTCTTC
TRBV10-3	.	TRBJ2-2	few	CAISERGITGELFF	TGTGCCATCAGTGAGAGAGGGATTACCGGGGAGCTGTTTTTT